Here is one T cell receptor beta chain with its context. The data were taken from a study of blood T cell repertoires in COVID-19. Produced via immunoSEQ multiplex PCR; TCRdb's table is partial and in-frame only. Of about 160,000 clones listed, 75% to 90% are singletons. The CDR3 contains 15 residues. Looked up from germline, CDR1 is MRHNA and CDR2 is SNTAGT. Trimming at V came to 10 bases and at J to 6 bases, leaving 14 bases not matched to a gene. V gene TRBV6-4 combines with J gene TRBJ2-1, with 8 bases matching TRBD2. Sequencing used PBMCs or T cells enriched from blood (not recorded which). The TCR sequence derives from a woman aged 60-75 years who had recovered from COVID-19. The DNA for the CDR3 is TGTGCCATCCCGACCGGGACTAGGGTCTCCAATGAGCAGTTCTTC. This gives the protein CAIPTGTRVSNEQFF.